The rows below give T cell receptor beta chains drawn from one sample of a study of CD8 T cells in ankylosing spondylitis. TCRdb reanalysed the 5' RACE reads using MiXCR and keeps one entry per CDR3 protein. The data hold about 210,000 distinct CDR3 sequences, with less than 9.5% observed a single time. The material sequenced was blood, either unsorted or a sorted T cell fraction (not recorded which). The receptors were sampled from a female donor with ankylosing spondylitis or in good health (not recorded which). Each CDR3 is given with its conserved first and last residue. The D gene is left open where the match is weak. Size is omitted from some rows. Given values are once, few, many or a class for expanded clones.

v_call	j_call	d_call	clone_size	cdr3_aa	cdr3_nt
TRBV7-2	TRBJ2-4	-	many	CASSLYPQKIQYF	TGTGCCAGCAGCTTATACCCCCAGAAAATTCAGTACTTC
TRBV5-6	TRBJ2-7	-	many	CASSWGSGEQYF	TGTGCCAGCAGCTGGGGTTCGGGCGAGCAGTACTTC
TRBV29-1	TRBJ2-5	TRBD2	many	CSVPGGGTFETQYF	TGCAGCGTTCCGGGGGGGGGCACTTTTGAGACCCAGTACTTC
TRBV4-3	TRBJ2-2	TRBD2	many	CASSRLAGGSAGELFF	TGCGCCAGCAGCCGTCTAGCGGGAGGGAGCGCCGGGGAGCTGTTTTTT
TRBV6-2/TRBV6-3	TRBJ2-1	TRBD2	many	CASSIGTSVPEQFF	TGTGCCAGCAGTATCGGGACTAGCGTCCCGGAGCAGTTCTTC
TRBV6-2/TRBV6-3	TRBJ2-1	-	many	CASSPVPYNEQFF	TGTGCCAGCAGTCCTGTCCCTTACAATGAGCAGTTCTTC
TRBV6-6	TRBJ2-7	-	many	CASRGVWLNEQYF	TGTGCCAGCAGAGGGGTCTGGTTGAACGAGCAGTACTTC
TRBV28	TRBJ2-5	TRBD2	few	CASALAGGPETQYF	TGTGCCAGTGCGCTAGCGGGAGGGCCAGAGACCCAGTACTTC
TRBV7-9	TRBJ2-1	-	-	CASSPPVGSNEQFF	TGTGCCAGCAGCCCCCCGGTAGGGTCGAATGAGCAGTTCTTC
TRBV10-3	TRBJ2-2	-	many	CAISESGVSGELFF	TGTGCCATCAGTGAGTCGGGGGTTTCCGGGGAGCTGTTTTTT
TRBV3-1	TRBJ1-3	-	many	CASSQLWGKSGNTIYF	TGTGCCAGCAGCCAGTTATGGGGGAAGTCTGGAAACACCATATATTTT
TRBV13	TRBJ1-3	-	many	CASTPGGLSGNTIYF	TGTGCCAGCACCCCGGGAGGCCTCTCTGGAAACACCATATATTTT
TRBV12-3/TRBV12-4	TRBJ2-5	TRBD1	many	CASSVTGVVRETQYF	TGTGCCAGCAGCGTGACAGGGGTAGTTCGAGAGACCCAGTACTTC
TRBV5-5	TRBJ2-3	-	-	CASGLRGIDTQYF	TGTGCCAGCGGCCTTCGGGGCATAGATACGCAGTATTTT
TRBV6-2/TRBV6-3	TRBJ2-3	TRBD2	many	CASTRTSGFTDTQYF	TGTGCCAGCACTCGGACTAGCGGTTTCACAGATACGCAGTATTTT
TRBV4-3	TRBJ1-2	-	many	CASSQERGLELNYGYTF	TGCGCCAGCAGCCAAGAAAGGGGCCTAGAACTTAACTATGGCTACACCTTC
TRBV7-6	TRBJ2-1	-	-	CVSSSDYGSYNEQFF	TGTGTCAGCAGCTCAGACTACGGAAGTTACAATGAGCAGTTCTTC
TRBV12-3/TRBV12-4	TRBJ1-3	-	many	CASSFGLLSGNTIYF	TGTGCCAGCAGTTTCGGTCTTCTCTCTGGAAACACCATATATTTT
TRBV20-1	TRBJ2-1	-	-	CCARDGSGRSYNEQFF	TGCTGTGCTAGAGATGGGAGCGGGCGCTCCTACAATGAGCAGTTCTTC
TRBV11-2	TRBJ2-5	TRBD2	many	CASSFGTSGLVTQYF	TGTGCCAGCAGCTTCGGGACTAGCGGTCTGGTTACCCAGTACTTC
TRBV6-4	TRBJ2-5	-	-	CATNAGGGQETQYF	TGTGCCACCAACGCAGGGGGAGGCCAAGAGACCCAGTACTTC
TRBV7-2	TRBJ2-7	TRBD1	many	CASSERTGGLYEQYF	TGTGCCAGCAGCGAAAGGACAGGGGGGCTCTACGAGCAGTACTTC